This TCR beta chain was observed in a study of blood T cell repertoires in COVID-19. Study details: The study drew acute and convalescent COVID-19 samples from the United States, Italy and Spain. Sources were T cells, B-cell-depleted T cells, or PBMCs; the material itself was cDNA or gDNA.

Trimming cost V 4 bases and J 7 bases, with 12 bases left between them. This CDR3 region has 12 residues. CDR1 is SGDLS and CDR2 is YYNGEE in the germline V gene. Clones were read by immunoSEQ multiplex PCR, and TCRdb kept only the in-frame ones, dropping some. The repertoire holds approximately 300,000 clones, with roughly 86% as singletons. The sample comprised PBMCs or T cells enriched from blood (not recorded which). V usage is TRBV9 and J usage is TRBJ2-7; D ambiguous. The origin of this receptor is a woman in her 30s who had recovered from COVID-19. CDR3 in amino acids: CASSPNLREQYF. DNA of the CDR3: TGTGCCAGCAGCCCAAACCTGAGGGAGCAGTACTTC.